This entry features one TCR beta chain sequence. The data stem from a study of PD-L1 blockade in urothelial cancer. The time point is: pretreatment peripheral blood. Trimming removed 3 bases at V and 1 base at J, with 13 bases between. CDR3 length equals 16 residues. From germline, CDR1 is LNHDA and CDR2 SQIVND (reference sequence). Data came from immunoSEQ multiplex PCR; TCRdb stores just in-frame clones and leaves some out. The sample has roughly 130,000 clones, 70% to 85% seen once. The receptor was isolated from a man aged 45-65 years with urothelial cancer. This sequence joins TRBV19 and TRBJ2-4; possible D gene TRBD1, 6 bases. Material: PBMCs, obtained around atezolizumab (anti-PD-L1) treatment. The CDR3 region has the DNA TGTGCCAGTAGTATGACAGGAGTTGTGGCCAAAAACATTCAGTACTTC. The encoded protein is CASSMTGVVAKNIQYF.